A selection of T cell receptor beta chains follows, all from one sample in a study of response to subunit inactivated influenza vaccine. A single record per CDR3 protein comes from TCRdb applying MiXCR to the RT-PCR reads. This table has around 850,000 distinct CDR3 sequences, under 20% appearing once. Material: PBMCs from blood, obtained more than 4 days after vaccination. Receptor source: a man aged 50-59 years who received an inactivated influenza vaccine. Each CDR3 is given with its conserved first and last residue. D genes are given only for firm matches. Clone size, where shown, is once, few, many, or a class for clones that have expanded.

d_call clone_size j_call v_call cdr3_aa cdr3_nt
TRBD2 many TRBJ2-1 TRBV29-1 CSDSGGSYNEQFF TGCAGCGACAGCGGGGGCTCCTACAATGAGCAGTTCTTC
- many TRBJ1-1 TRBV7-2 CASSLVAGMNTEAFF TGTGCCAGCAGCTTAGTGGCAGGGATGAACACTGAAGCTTTCTTT
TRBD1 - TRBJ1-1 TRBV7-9 CASSTSGTGGTEAFF TGTGCCAGCAGCACATCCGGGACAGGGGGCACTGAAGCTTTCTTT
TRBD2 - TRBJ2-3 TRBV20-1 CSAIRTSGTSTDTQYF TGCAGTGCGATCCGGACTAGCGGGACTAGCACAGATACGCAGTATTTT
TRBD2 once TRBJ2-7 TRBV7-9 CASSYFVTRQRGYEQYF TGTGCCAGCAGCTATTTCGTAACAAGACAGCGGGGCTACGAGCAGTACTTC
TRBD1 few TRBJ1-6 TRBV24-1 CATQGQGASPLHF TGTGCCACCCAGGGACAGGGGGCTTCACCCCTCCACTTT
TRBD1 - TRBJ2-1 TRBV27 CASIPHRGGSYNEQFF TGTGCCAGCATCCCACACAGGGGTGGCTCCTACAATGAGCAGTTCTTC
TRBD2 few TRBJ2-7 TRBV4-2 CASSPEIGLAGYEQYF TGTGCCAGCAGCCCAGAGATAGGACTAGCGGGCTACGAGCAGTACTTC
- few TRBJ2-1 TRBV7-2 CASSDSTANEQFF TGTGCCAGCAGCGACTCGACAGCGAATGAGCAGTTCTTC
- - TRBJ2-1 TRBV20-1 CSARAQDHEQFF TGCAGTGCTAGAGCTCAGGACCATGAGCAGTTCTTC
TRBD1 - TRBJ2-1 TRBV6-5 CASSYPGQGLNNEQFF TGTGCCAGCAGTTACCCGGGACAGGGGCTCAACAATGAGCAGTTCTTC
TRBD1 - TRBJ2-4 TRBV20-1 CSARQGSRDIQYF TGCAGTGCGCGACAGGGGAGCCGGGACATTCAGTACTTC
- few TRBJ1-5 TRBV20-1 CSARDLAGMGNQPQHF TGCAGTGCTAGAGATCTTGCGGGTATGGGCAATCAGCCCCAGCATTTT
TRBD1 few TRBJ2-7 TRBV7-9 CASSLGGTGEIYEQYF TGTGCCAGCAGCTTAGGGGGGACAGGGGAGATCTACGAGCAGTACTTC
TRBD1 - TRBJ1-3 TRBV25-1 CANSPTGFSGNTIYF TGTGCCAACAGTCCGACAGGGTTCTCTGGAAACACCATATATTTT
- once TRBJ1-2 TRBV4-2 CASSQDQAGSDGYTF TGTGCCAGCAGCCAAGATCAGGCGGGTTCAGATGGCTACACCTTC
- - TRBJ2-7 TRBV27 CASRRGGSRDEQYF TGTGCCAGCCGGAGGGGTGGGAGTCGGGACGAGCAGTACTTC
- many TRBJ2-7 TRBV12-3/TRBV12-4 CASKGGLGEQYF TGTGCCAGCAAGGGAGGACTTGGCGAGCAGTACTTC
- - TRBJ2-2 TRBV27 CASSLSVGRATGELFF TGTGCCAGCAGTTTATCCGTGGGGCGCGCGACCGGGGAGCTGTTTTTT
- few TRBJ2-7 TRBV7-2 CASSLVGVYYEQYF TGTGCCAGCAGCTTAGTAGGGGTCTACTACGAGCAGTACTTC
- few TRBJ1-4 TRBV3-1 CASSRTEYQLFF TGTGCCAGCAGCCGAACGGAATACCAACTGTTTTTT
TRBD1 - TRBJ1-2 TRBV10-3 CAISPGQGQIRAYGYTF TGTGCCATCAGCCCGGGACAGGGGCAGATCCGAGCCTATGGCTACACCTTC
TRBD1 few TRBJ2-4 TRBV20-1 CSAGQVAKNIQYF TGCAGTGCTGGACAGGTAGCCAAAAACATTCAGTACTTC
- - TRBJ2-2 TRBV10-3 CAIRATSTGELFF TGTGCCATCAGGGCGACATCCACCGGGGAGCTGTTTTTT
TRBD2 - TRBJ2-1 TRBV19 CASIKTSGSPNEQFF TGTGCCAGTATTAAGACTAGCGGGAGCCCCAATGAGCAGTTCTTC
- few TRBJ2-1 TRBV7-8 CASSPKGRSNEQFF TGTGCCAGCAGCCCAAAAGGGCGGAGCAATGAGCAGTTCTTC
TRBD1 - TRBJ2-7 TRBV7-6 CASSPGQLSYEQYF TGTGCCAGCAGCCCGGGACAGCTCTCCTACGAGCAGTACTTC
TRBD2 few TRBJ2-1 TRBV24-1 CATSDSPSGRVDEQFF TGTGCCACCAGTGATTCCCCTAGCGGGAGGGTCGATGAGCAGTTCTTC
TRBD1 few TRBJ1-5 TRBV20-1 CSARDDRGDQPQHF TGCAGTGCTAGAGATGACAGGGGCGATCAGCCCCAGCATTTT
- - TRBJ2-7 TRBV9 CASSVRDEYEQYF TGTGCCAGCAGCGTTCGGGACGAGTACGAGCAGTACTTC
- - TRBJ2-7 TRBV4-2 CASSQDGGPRPYEQYF TGTGCCAGCAGCCAAGATGGGGGCCCACGACCCTACGAGCAGTACTTC
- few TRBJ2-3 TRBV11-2 CASSPLGISHTDTQYF TGTGCCAGCAGCCCTCTGGGGATCTCACACACAGATACGCAGTATTTT
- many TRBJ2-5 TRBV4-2 CASSQEWGETQYF TGTGCCAGCAGCCAAGAGTGGGGAGAGACCCAGTACTTC
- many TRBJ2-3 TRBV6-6 CASSLQDTQYF TGTGCCAGCAGCTTACAAGATACGCAGTATTTT
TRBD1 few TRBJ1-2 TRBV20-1 CSARAIQGVGYGYTF TGCAGTGCTAGAGCAATACAGGGGGTAGGCTATGGCTACACCTTC
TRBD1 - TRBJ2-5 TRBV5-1 CASSWGQRQETQYF TGCGCCAGCAGCTGGGGACAGCGCCAAGAGACCCAGTACTTC
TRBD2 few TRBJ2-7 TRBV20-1 CSAKGLAGLGYEQYF TGCAGTGCTAAGGGGCTAGCGGGGCTCGGCTACGAGCAGTACTTC
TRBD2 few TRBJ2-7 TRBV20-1 CSAGGTSGGYEQYF TGCAGTGCTGGCGGGACTAGCGGGGGTTACGAGCAGTACTTC
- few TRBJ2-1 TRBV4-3 CASSQSTLRGSYNEQFF TGCGCCAGCAGCCAATCAACTCTGCGGGGCTCCTACAATGAGCAGTTCTTC
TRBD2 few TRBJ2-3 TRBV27 CASSSLAGDSTDTQYF TGTGCCAGCAGTTCACTAGCGGGAGATAGCACAGATACGCAGTATTTT
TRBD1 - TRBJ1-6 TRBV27 CASRRGQGHSPLHF TGTGCCAGCAGACGAGGACAGGGTCACTCACCCCTCCACTTT
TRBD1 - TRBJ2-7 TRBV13 CASSPRTGFSYEQYF TGTGCCAGCAGCCCGCGGACAGGCTTCTCCTACGAGCAGTACTTC
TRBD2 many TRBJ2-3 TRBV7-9 CASSFFSGGAGDTQYF TGTGCCAGCAGCTTCTTTAGCGGGGGGGCCGGGGATACGCAGTATTTT
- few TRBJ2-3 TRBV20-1 CSARDGGGSTDTQYF TGCAGTGCTAGAGATGGAGGGGGGAGCACAGATACGCAGTATTTT
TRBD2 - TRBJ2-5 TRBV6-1 CASRQRGGIQETQYF TGTGCCAGCAGGCAGCGGGGGGGGATACAAGAGACCCAGTACTTC
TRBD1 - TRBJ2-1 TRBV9 CASSAGQGLYNEQFF TGTGCCAGCAGCGCCGGACAGGGGCTCTACAATGAGCAGTTCTTC
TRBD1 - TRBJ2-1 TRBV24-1 CATSDFRTGIYEQFF TGTGCCACCAGTGATTTCCGGACAGGGATCTATGAGCAGTTCTTC
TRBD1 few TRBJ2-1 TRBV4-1 CASSPPGQGAQGTYNEQFF TGCGCCAGCAGCCCTCCGGGACAGGGGGCGCAGGGTACCTACAATGAGCAGTTCTTC
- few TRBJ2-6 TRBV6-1 CASRQGYGANVLTF TGTGCCAGCAGACAGGGTTACGGGGCCAACGTCCTGACTTTC
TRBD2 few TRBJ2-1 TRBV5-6 CASSFDAGGPQFF TGTGCCAGCAGCTTTGACGCGGGGGGCCCTCAGTTCTTC
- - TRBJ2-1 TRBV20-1 CSARVLGRYGNEQFF TGCAGTGCTAGAGTCCTAGGGCGCTATGGCAATGAGCAGTTCTTC
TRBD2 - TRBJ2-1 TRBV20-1 CSASTSGWVGEQFF TGCAGTGCTAGTACTAGCGGGTGGGTAGGGGAGCAGTTCTTC
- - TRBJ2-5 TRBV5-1 CASSLWNGIETQYF TGCGCCAGCAGCTTGTGGAATGGGATAGAGACCCAGTACTTC
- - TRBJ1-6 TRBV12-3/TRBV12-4 CASSLGGIALHF TGTGCCAGCAGTTTAGGGGGCATAGCCCTCCACTTT
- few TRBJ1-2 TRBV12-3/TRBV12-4 CASSFGPQANYGYTF TGTGCCAGCAGTTTTGGACCGCAGGCTAACTATGGCTACACCTTC